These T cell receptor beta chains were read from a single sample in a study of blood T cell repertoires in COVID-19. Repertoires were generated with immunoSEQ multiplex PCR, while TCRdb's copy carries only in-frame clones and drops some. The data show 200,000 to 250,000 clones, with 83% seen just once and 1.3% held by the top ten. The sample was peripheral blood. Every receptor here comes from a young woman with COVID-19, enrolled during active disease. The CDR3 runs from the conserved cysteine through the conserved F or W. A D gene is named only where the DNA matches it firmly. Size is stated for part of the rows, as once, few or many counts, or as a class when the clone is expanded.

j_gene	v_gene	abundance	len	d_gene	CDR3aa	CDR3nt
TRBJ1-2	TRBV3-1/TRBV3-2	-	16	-	CASSQAGTRWRYGYTF	TGTGCCAGCAGCCAAGCCGGGACACGCTGGAGGTATGGCTACACCTTC
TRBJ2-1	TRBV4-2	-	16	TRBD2	CASSQGPSGGSGEQFF	TGTGCCAGCAGCCAAGGTCCTAGCGGGGGAAGTGGTGAGCAGTTCTTC
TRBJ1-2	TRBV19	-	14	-	CASSPWAANYGYTF	TGTGCCAGTAGTCCTTGGGCCGCTAACTATGGCTACACCTTC
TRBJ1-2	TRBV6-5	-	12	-	CATNQVGGGYTF	TGTGCCACCAACCAAGTTGGGGGGGGCTACACCTTC
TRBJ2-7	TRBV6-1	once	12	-	CASSDFTYEQYF	TGTGCCAGCAGTGATTTTACATACGAGCAGTACTTC
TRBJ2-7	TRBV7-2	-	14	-	CASSPPLELPEQYF	TGTGCCAGCAGCCCCCCCCTCGAGCTTCCAGAGCAGTACTTC
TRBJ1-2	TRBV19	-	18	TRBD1	CASSTLAGQGSSNYGYTF	TGTGCCAGTAGTACGCTGGCGGGACAGGGTTCGTCTAACTATGGCTACACCTTC
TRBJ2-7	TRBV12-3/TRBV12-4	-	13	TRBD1	CASRAGTGYEQYF	TGTGCCAGCAGAGCCGGGACAGGCTACGAGCAGTACTTC
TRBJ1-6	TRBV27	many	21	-	CASSLSTRANFGSSYNSPLHF	TGTGCCAGCAGTTTATCAACGCGGGCTAACTTTGGAAGCTCCTATAATTCACCCCTCCACTTT
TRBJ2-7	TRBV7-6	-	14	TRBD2	CASSLVAGGPEQYF	TGTGCCAGCAGCTTAGTGGCGGGAGGTCCCGAGCAGTACTTC
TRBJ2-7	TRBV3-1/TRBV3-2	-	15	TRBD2	CASSPYSDGGGEQYF	TGTGCCAGCAGCCCCTACTCGGATGGGGGGGGCGAGCAGTACTTC
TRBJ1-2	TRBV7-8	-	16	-	CASSLGGQGGGYGYTF	TGTGCCAGCAGCTTAGGTGGGCAGGGCGGCGGCTATGGCTACACCTTC
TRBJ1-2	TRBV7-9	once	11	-	CASSVVGGYTF	TGTGCCAGCAGCGTCGTCGGTGGCTACACCTTC
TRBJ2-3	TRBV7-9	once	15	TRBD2	CASSSGGPSTDTQYF	TGTGCCAGCAGCTCGGGGGGGCCGAGCACAGATACGCAGTATTTT
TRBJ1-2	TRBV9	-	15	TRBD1	CASSVWAQGADGYTF	TGTGCCAGCAGCGTTTGGGCCCAGGGGGCGGATGGCTACACCTTC
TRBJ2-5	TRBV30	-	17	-	CAWQNPRTGTLEETQYF	TGTGCCTGGCAGAACCCCCGGACCGGGACTCTTGAAGAGACCCAGTACTTC
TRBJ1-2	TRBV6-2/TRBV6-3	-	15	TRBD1	CASSPTGGAGYGYTF	TGTGCCAGCAGCCCCACAGGGGGCGCGGGCTATGGCTACACCTTC
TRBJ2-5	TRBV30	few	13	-	CAWSQRTRETQYF	TGTGCCTGGAGCCAGAGGACTCGGGAGACCCAGTACTTC
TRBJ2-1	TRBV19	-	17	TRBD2	CASSARLAGGTYNEQFF	TGTGCCAGTAGTGCACGACTAGCGGGGGGGACCTACAATGAGCAGTTCTTC
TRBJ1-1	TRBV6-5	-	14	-	CASSYSLGDTEAFF	TGTGCCAGCAGTTACTCGCTCGGGGACACTGAAGCTTTCTTT
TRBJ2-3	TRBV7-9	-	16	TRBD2	CASSLVSSGGSDTQYF	TGTGCCAGCAGCTTGGTTTCGAGCGGGGGGTCGGATACGCAGTATTTT
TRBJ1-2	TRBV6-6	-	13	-	CASSYSAGFGYTF	TGTGCCAGCAGTTACTCAGCAGGGTTTGGCTACACCTTC
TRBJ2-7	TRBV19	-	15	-	CASSIYLQDSYEQYF	TGTGCCAGTAGTATTTATCTTCAGGACTCCTACGAGCAGTACTTC
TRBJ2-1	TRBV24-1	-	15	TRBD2	CATKPTSGSHNEQFF	TGTGCCACCAAACCGACTAGCGGGAGTCACAATGAGCAGTTCTTC
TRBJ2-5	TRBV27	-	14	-	CASSHNTGQETQYF	TGTGCCAGCAGCCATAACACAGGGCAAGAGACCCAGTACTTC
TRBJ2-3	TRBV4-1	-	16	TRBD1	CASSQAGTEFTDTQYF	TGCGCCAGCAGCCAGGCCGGGACAGAATTCACAGATACGCAGTATTTT
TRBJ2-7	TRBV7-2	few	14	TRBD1	CASSLTDRGHEQYF	TGTGCCAGCAGCTTAACAGACAGGGGACACGAGCAGTACTTC